These 29 T cell receptor beta chains share one sample of origin, sequenced in a study of blood T cell repertoires in COVID-19. Sequencing used immunoSEQ multiplex PCR; TCRdb keeps in-frame clones, though not all of them. In the table there are approximately 190,000 clones, roughly 80% of which are singletons. Sequencing was performed on peripheral blood. The receptors originated from a man aged 25 to 40 with active or convalescent COVID-19.

The genes are TRBV19 and TRBJ1-5, with 10 positions matching TRBD1. CDR1 and CDR2 from the germline V gene are LNHDA and SQIVND (reference sequence). J lost 6 bases, V lost 3 bases, and 2 bases had no gene match. There are 14 residues in the CDR3. The DNA of the CDR3 is TGTGCCAGTAGTATCGGACAGGGGGGTCAGCCCCAGCATTTT. Translating it yields CASSIGQGGQPQHF.

This clone was observed a few times. The chain employs TRBV3-1 (or the pseudogene TRBV3-2) and TRBJ1-1, with a weak D call TRBD1 (5 bases). Looked up from germline, CDR1 is LGHDT and CDR2 is YNNKEL (reference sequence). The CDR3 spans 16 residues. Trimming shortened V by 1 base and J by 0 bases, and 12 bases separated the two germline ends. The CDR3 region has the DNA TGTGCCAGCAGCCAAGGGCCCACGGGGGTGAACACTGAAGCTTTCTTT. It yields the protein CASSQGPTGVNTEAFF.

V is TRBV25-1 and J is TRBJ1-2, with D perhaps matching TRBD1 (5 bases). Trimming pared 1 base from V and 1 base from J, leaving 13 bases between. Germline V gene sequence: CDR1 MGHDK, CDR2 SYGVNS. This CDR3 is built from 16 residues. CDR3 nucleotide sequence: TGTGCCAGCAGTGAATCCAGACAGATCCTTAACTATGGCTACACCTTC. As protein: CASSESRQILNYGYTF.

V and J are TRBV28 and TRBJ2-1; 15 nucleotides agree with TRBD2. Germline V gene lookup returns CDR1 MDHEN and CDR2 SYDVKM. Germline trimming cut 4 bases from V and 15 bases from J; bases unmatched to any gene: 7. This CDR3 spans 14 amino acids. In DNA, the CDR3 is TGTGCCAGCAGTTCCAATGGACTAGCGGGAGGGTGGTTCTTC. It codes for CASSSNGLAGGWFF.

In its sample, this clone was seen once. The rearrangement uses TRBV19 and TRBJ2-1; 8 positions agree with TRBD1. From germline, CDR1 is LNHDA and CDR2 SQIVND (reference sequence). The J segment lost 6 bases and the V segment lost 4 bases, leaving 2 bases of the junction unmatched. The CDR3 spans 13 residues. The CDR3 region is CASSKGQGNEQFF. CDR3 DNA sequence: TGTGCCAGTAGTAAAGGACAGGGCAATGAGCAGTTCTTC. Based on the CDR3 plus reference TRBV19 and TRBJ2-1, the full variable domain is DGGITQSPKYLFRKEGQNVTLSCEQNLNHDAMYWYRQDPGQGLRLIYYSQIVNDFQKGDIAEGYSVSREKKESFPLTVTSAQKNPTAFYLCASSKGQGNEQFFGPGTRLTVL.

This chain joins TRBV6-5 and TRBJ1-2; 7 nucleotides line up with TRBD1. J was trimmed by 8 bases and V by 4 bases; bases with no gene match: 7. Germline values: CDR1 MNHEY, CDR2 SVGAGI. The CDR3 extends over 13 amino acids. The CDR3 sequence is CASSSTGVGGYTF. CDR3 sequence (DNA): TGTGCCAGCAGTTCCACAGGGGTGGGCGGCTACACCTTC.

V and J are TRBV29-1 and TRBJ2-7; D is perhaps TRBD2 (6 bases). The germline V gene encodes CDR1 SQVTM and CDR2 ANQGSEA. The CDR3 is 13 amino acids. The V and J ends lost 5 bases and 2 bases respectively, with 13 bases between them. The CDR3: CSVRQGGAYEQYF. The CDR3 DNA reads TGCAGCGTTCGCCAGGGAGGTGCCTACGAGCAGTACTTC.

The V call is TRBV7-2, the J call TRBJ1-2; 7 positions agree with TRBD1. V shed 7 bases and J 4 bases; nucleotides not matched to a gene: 6. Germline lookup yields CDR1 SGHTA and CDR2 FQGNSA. The CDR3 is 13 amino acids. CDR3 amino acids: CASTRGRGYGYTF. In DNA form, the CDR3 reads TGTGCCAGCACGAGGGGGCGCGGCTATGGCTACACCTTC.

The J gene is TRBJ1-4, the V gene TRBV2; possibly TRBD1 for D (6 bases). Between the trimmed V and J ends, which lost 6 bases and 3 bases, there was a span of 14 bases. This CDR3 is built from 15 residues. The germline V gene encodes CDR1 SNHLY and CDR2 FYNNEI. DNA for the CDR3: TGTGCCAGCAGCGTCTATGGGGGCTCTAATGAAAAACTGTTTTTT. It yields the protein CASSVYGGSNEKLFF.

In its sample, this clone was seen once. The V call is TRBV12-3 or TRBV12-4, the J call TRBJ1-6, with D perhaps matching TRBD1 (6 bases). Trimming removed 8 bases at V and 9 bases at J, with 11 bases between. This CDR3 is 12 amino acids long. CDR3 region: CASGFRGSPLHF. CDR3 DNA sequence: TGTGCCAGCGGGTTCAGGGGTTCACCCCTCCACTTT.

This clone has a count of ten or more. V usage is TRBV5-6 and J usage is TRBJ2-3; 16 bases align to TRBD2. This CDR3 spans 18 amino acids. Germline V gene sequence: CDR1 SGHDT, CDR2 YYEEEE. Unmatched junction bases numbered 9, after V lost 3 bases and J lost 5 bases. The CDR3 region is CASSWGTSGRAGRDTQYF. The CDR3 DNA follows: TGTGCCAGCAGCTGGGGGACTAGCGGGAGGGCAGGGAGAGATACGCAGTATTTT.

This clone occurred a few times. The chain links TRBV5-1 to TRBJ2-1; 10 bases agree with TRBD2. J was trimmed by 2 bases and V by 4 bases; bases with no gene match: 12. The CDR3 covers 18 residues. Germline loops: CDR1 SGHRS, CDR2 YFSETQ. The CDR3, as DNA: TGCGCCAGCAGCCAAGCGCCCGGGCTAGCGGGAGCCTACAATGAGCAGTTCTTC. This codes for CASSQAPGLAGAYNEQFF.

This rearrangement joins TRBV3-1 (or the pseudogene TRBV3-2) to TRBJ2-5, with unresolved D. The CDR3 extends over 14 amino acids. V gave up 0 bases and J gave up 2 bases, with 7 bases separating them. The germline CDR1 and CDR2 sequences are LGHDT and YNNKEL (reference sequence). CDR3 protein: CASSQDPGQETQYF. The CDR3 DNA sequence: TGTGCCAGCAGCCAAGACCCCGGTCAAGAGACCCAGTACTTC.

V usage is TRBV28 and J usage is TRBJ1-2; TRBD1 is a possible D gene (6 bases). This CDR3 contains 15 residues. The V gene's germline CDR1 is MDHEN and CDR2 SYDVKM. With 2 bases removed from V and 7 bases from J, the gap between germline ends came to 17 bases. The CDR3 is CASSLDPARGTGYTF. CDR3 sequence (DNA): TGTGCCAGCAGTTTAGACCCTGCGAGGGGGACTGGCTACACCTTC.

The chain has TRBV7-3 and TRBJ2-1; no clear D gene. Germline CDR1 reads SGHTA; CDR2 reads FQGTGA. This CDR3 comprises 15 residues. V was trimmed by 5 bases and J by 0 bases, leaving 11 bases between them. The CDR3 sequence is CASSPRKSSYNEQFF. The CDR3 region has the DNA TGTGCCAGCAGCCCCAGGAAGAGCTCCTACAATGAGCAGTTCTTC.

The chain combines TRBV18 with TRBJ1-2, with TRBD1 as a possible D gene (5 bases). V was trimmed by 2 bases and J by 4 bases, leaving 11 bases between them. The CDR3 runs 14 residues. Germline assignment: CDR1 KGHSH and CDR2 LQKENI. CDR3 in DNA: TGTGCCAGCTCACCAGAAGGCCAGGGCTATGGCTACACCTTC. Its translation is CASSPEGQGYGYTF.

The V gene is TRBV5-1, the J gene TRBJ1-1, with D unresolved. Looked up from germline, CDR1 is SGHRS and CDR2 is YFSETQ. The CDR3 has 13 residues. Trimming left V 4 bases short and J 5 bases short, with 12 bases between. CDR3 sequence reads: CASSIRVETEAFF. CDR3 coding DNA: TGCGCCAGCAGCATCCGGGTAGAAACTGAAGCTTTCTTT.

This sequence joins TRBV6-1 and TRBJ1-1; D might be TRBD1 (6 bases). The germline V and J ends were trimmed by 1 base and 7 bases, with 13 bases remaining between them. The CDR3 covers 14 residues. Germline CDR1 MNHNS, CDR2 SASEGT. The CDR3 loop is CASSEGLGALEAFF. The DNA for the CDR3 is TGTGCCAGCAGTGAAGGTTTGGGGGCCCTTGAAGCTTTCTTT.

J is TRBJ2-1 and V is TRBV11-2; 8 nucleotides match TRBD1. Germline CDR1 reads SGHAT; CDR2 reads FQNNGV. This CDR3 is 15 amino acids long. With V trimmed by 8 bases and J by 3 bases, 9 bases remained unmatched. CDR3 coding DNA: TGTGCCAGCGGCGGGACAGGCGCCCTCTACAATGAGCAGTTCTTC. Its protein product is CASGGTGALYNEQFF.

The V and J genes are TRBV24-1 and TRBJ2-2; D gene ambiguous. CDR1 and CDR2 from the germline V gene are KGHDR and SFDVKD. This CDR3 comprises 15 residues. V lost 5 bases and J lost 0, with 9 bases in between. The CDR3 sequence is CATSGLAPNTGELFF. The CDR3 DNA follows: TGTGCCACCAGTGGATTGGCTCCGAACACCGGGGAGCTGTTTTTT.

The genes are TRBV4-1 and TRBJ1-3; D is undetermined. This CDR3 region has 18 residues. Germline CDR1 is MGHRA and CDR2 is YSYEKL. Trimming took 1 base from V and 0 from J, leaving 16 bases between them. CDR3 sequence: CASSQGGFGSSSGNTIYF. The CDR3 DNA follows: TGCGCCAGCAGCCAAGGCGGTTTCGGGTCCTCCTCTGGAAACACCATATATTTT.

In its sample, this clone was seen once. The chain couples TRBV30 to TRBJ2-7, with TRBD2 identical over 9 bases. CDR1 is GTSNPN, CDR2 SVGIG, per germline (reference sequence). This CDR3 is built from 13 residues. V dropped 3 bases and J dropped 6; count of bases not matched to a gene: 6. CDR3 DNA sequence: TGTGCCTGGAGAGCTAGCGGGAAGGTCGAGCAGTACTTC. This codes for CAWRASGKVEQYF.

The chain couples TRBV2 to TRBJ2-3, with 9 positions matching TRBD1. V lost 6 bases and J lost 3; bases outside the gene matches: 10. This CDR3 is 16 amino acids long. Germline-derived CDR1 and CDR2 are SNHLY and FYNNEI. CDR3 residues: CASSTGTGSFTDTQYF. The DNA of the CDR3 is TGTGCCAGCAGCACAGGGACAGGGAGTTTTACAGATACGCAGTATTTT.

The chain is built from TRBV24-1 and TRBJ2-6; D is ambiguous. The V gene lost 4 bases and the J gene lost 4 bases, with 13 bases spanning the gap. Per the germline V gene, CDR1 is KGHDR and CDR2 is SFDVKD. The CDR3 is 16 amino acids. The CDR3 region is CATSDPTATGANVLTF. CDR3 DNA sequence: TGTGCCACCAGTGACCCTACAGCCACCGGGGCCAACGTCCTGACTTTC.

V and J are TRBV2 and TRBJ2-7; 11 positions agree with TRBD2. Germline V gene data show CDR1 as SNHLY and CDR2 as FYNNEI. The CDR3 has 16 amino acids. The J segment lost 6 bases and the V segment lost 3 bases, leaving 10 bases of the junction unmatched. CDR3 sequence (DNA): TGTGCCAGCAGTGAGGGGTTTAGCGGGGGGGCCCGCGAGCAGTACGTC. Protein: CASSEGFSGGAREQYV.

The chain links TRBV7-2 to TRBJ1-1; 8 positions match TRBD1. CDR1 and CDR2 from the germline V gene are SGHTA and FQGNSA. The CDR3 spans 14 residues. Trimming cost V 10 bases and J 5 bases; bases outside gene matches: 12. CDR3 residues: CATSQDRVKTEAFF. In DNA, the CDR3 is TGTGCCACCTCTCAGGACAGGGTAAAAACTGAAGCTTTCTTT.

V gene TRBV30 combines with J gene TRBJ2-3, with D perhaps TRBD2 (5 bases). Germline CDR1 and CDR2: GTSNPN and SVGIG (reference sequence). Trimming removed 4 bases at V and 6 bases at J, with 8 bases between. The CDR3 extends over 11 amino acids. CDR3 sequence (DNA): TGTGCCTGGACCCGCGGGGATACGCAGTATTTT. The encoded protein is CAWTRGDTQYF.

This clone was picked up a small number of times. The chain carries TRBV19 and TRBJ1-2; 8 bases are a match to TRBD1. V shed 4 bases and J 4 bases; nucleotides not matched to a gene: 11. Germline V gives CDR1 LNHDA, CDR2 SQIVND (reference sequence). This CDR3 is built from 16 residues. The CDR3 here is CASSTARDRQFYGYTF. CDR3 DNA sequence: TGTGCCAGTAGTACGGCACGGGACAGGCAATTCTATGGCTACACCTTC. The entire variable domain, with the rest obtained from reference TRBV19 and TRBJ1-2, is as follows: DGGITQSPKYLFRKEGQNVTLSCEQNLNHDAMYWYRQDPGQGLRLIYYSQIVNDFQKGDIAEGYSVSREKKESFPLTVTSAQKNPTAFYLCASSTARDRQFYGYTFGSGTRLTVV.

The genes are TRBV29-1 and TRBJ2-1; 12 nucleotides match TRBD2. The CDR3 sequence is 15 residues long. Germline CDR1 is SQVTM and CDR2 is ANQGSEA. The V gene end was trimmed by 7 bases and the J gene end by 2 bases; junction bases not matched to a gene: 6. CDR3 loop: CSARTSGTTYNEQFF. CDR3 sequence (DNA): TGCAGCGCTCGGACTAGCGGGACTACCTACAATGAGCAGTTCTTC.